This record covers a single T cell receptor (beta chain). Its antigen remains unidentified. After autologous stem cell transplantation all patients relapsed, and prior brentuximab vedotin exposure differed between cohorts. This CDR3 region has 20 residues. Trimming pared 3 bases from V and 0 bases from J, leaving 21 bases between. Germline V gene lookup returns CDR1 KGHSH and CDR2 LQKENI. Sequencing was performed with immunoSEQ multiplex PCR; in TCRdb, only in-frame clones are kept and a portion is missing. The sample comprises approximately 84,000 clones, roughly nine tenths of which are singletons, and about 20% rests with the top ten. This sample is part of a study of PD-1 blockade in classical Hodgkin lymphoma. Study-wide findings and caveats: Relapsed/refractory patients reportedly had the lowest baseline TCR diversity, below newly diagnosed patients, who were below healthy donors. Nivolumab starters within 1 year of ASCT were excluded. Complete responders' baseline diversity resembled that of newly diagnosed patients. Only CD4+ TCR diversity, not CD8+, had risen significantly by C4D1.

This clonotype originated in a human donor with classical Hodgkin lymphoma. The sequencing used peripheral blood mononuclear cells (PBMCs), collected at baseline. The chain links TRBV18 to TRBJ2-6; the D gene is possibly TRBD2 (5 bases). CDR3 residues: CASSPLEVAAGPSGANVLTF. The CDR3 DNA reads as TGTGCCAGCTCACCTCTTGAAGTGGCGGCGGGCCCCTCTGGGGCCAACGTCCTGACTTTC. Full variable domain (rest looked up from reference TRBV18 and TRBJ2-6): NAGVMQNPRHLVRRRGQEARLRCSPMKGHSHVYWYRQLPEEGLKFMVYLQKENIIDESGMPKERFSAEFPKEGPSILRIQQVVRGDSAAYFCASSPLEVAAGPSGANVLTFGAGSRLTVL.